These 11 T cell receptor beta chains originate from one sample sequenced in a study of spatial heterogeneity in lung cancer (dated by TCRdb to the late 2010s). Library preparation employed 5' RACE. Sequenced on a NextSeq 500. TCRdb passed the public sequencing reads through fastp at Q25 and MiXCR, retaining productive beta sequences. Identical CDR3 protein sequences are pooled into one entry, listed with their most common genes and DNA. This sample gives around 110,000 distinct CDR3 sequences in total; 12% of them show up just once. Roughly 17% of the sample is taken by the ten largest. According to the study, the label for this sample's time point signals: blood at routine non-recurrence follow-up after resection. Without any cell sorting, TCR sequencing was performed on whole RNA extracted either from tumor and nontumor lung tissue or from cryopreserved PBMC samples. Material: PBMCs, obtained at follow-up. These TCRs come from a male donor with early-stage non-small cell lung cancer.

This clonotype has only a few counts. The genes are TRBV6-5 and TRBJ1-4; maybe TRBD1 (5 bases). CDR1 and CDR2 (germline): MNHEY, SVGAGI. Trimming removed 2 bases from V and 0 bases from J, with 16 bases in between. This CDR3 has 18 amino acids. DNA of the CDR3: TGTGCCAGCAGTTACGGCTTTGGGGCAGCCGCAACTAATGAAAAACTGTTTTTT. Residues: CASSYGFGAAATNEKLFF.

This clonotype was detected a few times. This chain uses TRBV5-1 with TRBJ1-1; TRBD1 aligns across 7 bases. V gave up 3 bases and J gave up 1 base; unmatched junction bases: 3. The germline CDR1 and CDR2 sequences are SGHRS and YFSETQ. The CDR3 runs 14 residues. CDR3 nucleotides: TGCGCCAGCAGCTGGACAGGTTGGAACACTGAAGCTTTCTTT. Protein: CASSWTGWNTEAFF.

The V and J genes are TRBV20-1 and TRBJ2-4, with D possibly being TRBD1 (6 bases). Germline V CDR1 and CDR2: DFQATT, SNEGSKA (reference sequence). V was clipped by 5 bases and J by 9 bases, with 20 bases between them. CDR3 length equals 14 residues. The CDR3 DNA follows: TGCAGTGCTCGGACAGACCTAGCCACCTTCATTCAGTACTTC. Its protein product is CSARTDLATFIQYF.

This chain connects TRBV11-2 to TRBJ2-1, with a weak D call TRBD1 (6 bases). Germline V gene sequence: CDR1 SGHAT, CDR2 FQNNGV. This CDR3 has 17 amino acids. V lost 0 bases to trimming and J lost 0 bases, with 12 bases between them. In DNA, the CDR3 is TGTGCCAGCAGCTTAGATCAGAGGGGGAGCTCCTACAATGAGCAGTTCTTC. Translation gives CASSLDQRGSSYNEQFF.

The V call is TRBV20-1, the J call TRBJ2-3, with D possibly TRBD1 on 6 matching bases. Germline values: CDR1 DFQATT, CDR2 SNEGSKA (reference sequence). V was clipped by 3 bases and J by 1 base, with 14 bases between them. CDR3 size: 15 residues. The CDR3 protein is CSASRGGGRTDTQYF. DNA of the CDR3: TGCAGTGCTAGCAGGGGTGGGGGCCGCACAGATACGCAGTATTTT.

This clonotype has at least ten counts. The V gene is TRBV7-9, the J gene TRBJ1-6; D perhaps matches TRBD1 (5 bases). The CDR3 extends over 15 amino acids. CDR1 and CDR2 (germline): SEHNR, FQNEAQ (reference sequence). The V end was cut by 5 bases, the J end by 6 bases, with 14 bases between. The chain's CDR3 is CASSGFRDFNSPLHF. The CDR3 bases are TGTGCCAGCAGCGGATTCAGGGATTTTAATTCACCCCTCCACTTT.

The chain recombines TRBV28 with TRBJ2-7, with unresolved D. Germline values: CDR1 MDHEN, CDR2 SYDVKM. CDR3 length: 16 residues. V lost 7 bases and J 0 bases, leaving 19 bases between the germline ends. CDR3 DNA sequence: TGTGCCAGCAACACACGACCCGTATACGACTCCTACGAGCAGTACTTC. Its translation: CASNTRPVYDSYEQYF. The full variable domain, with the rest looked up from reference TRBV28 and TRBJ2-7, is DVKVTQSSRYLVKRTGEKVFLECVQDMDHENMFWYRQDPGLGLRLIYFSYDVKMKEKGDIPEGYSVSREKKERFSLILESASTNQTSMYLCASNTRPVYDSYEQYFGPGTRLTVT.

This clonotype was counted many times. V usage is TRBV6-2 or TRBV6-3 and J usage is TRBJ1-5; D gene unclear. The CDR3 totals 13 residues. V was clipped by 7 bases and J by 6 bases, with 13 bases between them. Germline loops: CDR1 MNHEY, CDR2 SVGEGT. The CDR3 spells CASTDGGFQPQHF. CDR3 DNA sequence: TGTGCCAGCACTGACGGCGGATTTCAGCCCCAGCATTTT.

The chain combines TRBV7-8 with TRBJ2-1, with a weak D call TRBD2 (6 bases). The germline V gene encodes CDR1 SGHVS and CDR2 FQNEAQ. The CDR3 is made up of 14 amino acids. V lost 5 bases and J lost 4, with 12 bases in between. The CDR3 region has the DNA TGTGCCAGCAGCCCGGGACTTGAATACAATGAGCAGTTCTTC. Amino acids: CASSPGLEYNEQFF.

This clonotype was recorded many times. The gene calls are TRBV7-2 and TRBJ2-7; 7 bases line up with TRBD2. The CDR3 runs 15 residues. Germline CDR1 is SGHTA and CDR2 is FQGNSA. After removal of 2 bases from V and 6 bases from J, the junction contained 10 bases not matched to a gene. The CDR3: CASSLRGVLGSEQYF. The CDR3 nucleotides are TGTGCCAGCAGCTTACGGGGGGTTCTAGGGAGCGAGCAGTACTTC.

This clonotype occurred many times. The rearrangement links TRBV29-1 to TRBJ2-7, with D possibly matching TRBD2 (6 bases). The germline V and J ends were trimmed by 6 bases and 2 bases, with 14 bases remaining between them. The germline CDR1 and CDR2 sequences are SQVTM and ANQGSEA. This CDR3 has 13 amino acids. CDR3 amino acids: CSVLRDSPYEQYF. In nucleotides, the CDR3 is TGCAGCGTCCTCCGGGACTCTCCCTACGAGCAGTACTTC.